This T cell receptor beta chain was identified during a study of blood T cell repertoires in COVID-19. Germline assignment: CDR1 LNHDA and CDR2 SQIVND (reference sequence). The CDR3 is 13 residues long. Trimming shortened V by 7 bases and J by 3 bases, and 11 bases separated the two germline ends. Original analysis: Scientists estimated how many nucleated cells there were by amplifying reference gene primers. The assay was immunoSEQ multiplex PCR, and TCRdb's table has in-frame clones only and misses some. Clonal size and the V and J genes are those of that table, whereas D and trimming came from the DNA. Here the sample spans about 210,000 clones, 82% being singletons. It was during active infection that Seattle patients were enrolled and then longitudinally followed.

This receptor was obtained from a woman aged 55-70 years with COVID-19, enrolled during active disease. The sample taken for sequencing was peripheral blood. The chain carries TRBV19 and TRBJ2-3; D is perhaps TRBD2 (5 bases). The chain's CDR3 is CASTARGTDTQYF. The CDR3 region has the DNA TGTGCCAGTACGGCTCGGGGTACAGATACGCAGTATTTT.